One sample yielded the 8 T cell receptor beta chains listed below, sequenced in a study of T cells after yellow fever vaccination. TCRdb re-called the 5' RACE reads through MiXCR, storing one row per CDR3 protein. The sample has around 550,000 distinct CDR3 sequences; around 21% are singletons. The starting material was PBMCs, obtained 15 days after the yellow fever booster vaccination. These receptors all stem from a man under 40 who received the YFV17D yellow fever vaccine.

The rearrangement uses TRBV7-9 and TRBJ1-2; D unresolved. Deletions cut 1 base from V and 2 bases from J, with 8 bases between. This CDR3 region has 14 residues. Germline values: CDR1 SEHNR, CDR2 FQNEAQ (reference sequence). The CDR3 sequence is CASSLGYPNYGYTF. CDR3 nucleotides: TGTGCCAGCAGCTTAGGGTACCCGAACTATGGCTACACCTTC.

The rearrangement links TRBV5-1 to TRBJ2-7, with TRBD1 matching 7 bases. The length of the CDR3 is 15 residues. With 0 bases clipped from V and 6 bases from J, the junction kept 9 bases outside the gene matches. Germline V gives CDR1 SGHRS, CDR2 YFSETQ. This CDR3 reads CASSLDTNSGGEQYF. In nucleotides, the CDR3 is TGCGCCAGCAGCTTGGACACGAACTCAGGGGGCGAGCAGTACTTC.

The chain is built from TRBV7-8 and TRBJ2-7; D possibly uses TRBD1 or TRBD2 (5 bases each). Germline-derived CDR1 and CDR2 are SGHVS and FQNEAQ. CDR3 length: 13 residues. V dropped 5 bases and J dropped 12 bases, with 20 bases sitting between them. The CDR3 sequence: CASSVERGKDPYF. The CDR3 DNA sequence: TGTGCCAGCAGCGTAGAACGGGGCAAGGATCCGTACTTC.

This clonotype was detected a few times. The J gene is TRBJ2-2, the V gene TRBV5-1, with D hard to call. V lost 5 bases and J lost 1, with 9 bases in between. The CDR3 sequence is 14 residues long. The germline CDR1 and CDR2 sequences are SGHRS and YFSETQ. The DNA of the CDR3 is TGCGCCAGCAGTGGGTTGGAGAACACCGGGGAGCTGTTTTTT. Protein product: CASSGLENTGELFF.

This clonotype was counted between two and nine times. The chain is built from TRBV5-1 and TRBJ2-3, with a possible D match to TRBD2 (5 bases). V was shortened by 0 bases and J by 0 bases, with 8 bases between the two germline ends. Germline V gene data show CDR1 as SGHRS and CDR2 as YFSETQ. The CDR3 consists of 15 residues. The CDR3 is CASSLDSASTDTQYF. The CDR3 nucleotides are TGCGCCAGCAGCTTGGATAGCGCTAGCACAGATACGCAGTATTTT.

This clonotype came up a few times. The CDR3: CASSHTGWAGTNTGELFF. The DNA for the CDR3 is TGTGCCAGCAGCCACACAGGGTGGGCGGGAACGAACACCGGGGAGCTGTTTTTT. The V and J genes are TRBV14 and TRBJ2-2, with D perhaps matching TRBD1 or TRBD2 (6 bases each). V lost 3 bases, J lost 0 bases, and 17 bases lay in between. The CDR3 consists of 18 residues. Germline V CDR1 and CDR2: SGHDN, FVKESK.

The chain joins TRBV4-3 to TRBJ2-5, with TRBD2 matching over 7 bases. In germline, CDR1 is LGHNA, CDR2 YSLEER. The V segment lost 0 bases and the J segment 4 bases; nucleotides outside the gene matches: 8. The CDR3 totals 16 residues. The CDR3 nucleotides read TGCGCCAGCAGCCAAGACAGGTGGACGGGAGGAGAGACCCAGTACTTC. It specifies CASSQDRWTGGETQYF.

The V and J genes are TRBV7-2 and TRBJ2-1; no definite D call. The CDR3 loop spans 15 amino acids. V shed 5 bases and J shed 0 bases, with 11 bases lying between them. The V gene's germline CDR1 is SGHTA and CDR2 FQGNSA. The CDR3 sequence: CASSPFDPSYNEQFF. Written as DNA, the CDR3 is TGTGCCAGCAGCCCCTTCGATCCCTCCTACAATGAGCAGTTCTTC. The entire variable domain, with the rest obtained from reference TRBV7-2 and TRBJ2-1, is as follows: GAGVSQSPSNKVTEKGKDVELRCDPISGHTALYWYRQSLGQGLEFLIYFQGNSAPDKSGLPSDRFSAERTGGSVSTLTIQRTQQEDSAVYLCASSPFDPSYNEQFFGPGTRLTVL.